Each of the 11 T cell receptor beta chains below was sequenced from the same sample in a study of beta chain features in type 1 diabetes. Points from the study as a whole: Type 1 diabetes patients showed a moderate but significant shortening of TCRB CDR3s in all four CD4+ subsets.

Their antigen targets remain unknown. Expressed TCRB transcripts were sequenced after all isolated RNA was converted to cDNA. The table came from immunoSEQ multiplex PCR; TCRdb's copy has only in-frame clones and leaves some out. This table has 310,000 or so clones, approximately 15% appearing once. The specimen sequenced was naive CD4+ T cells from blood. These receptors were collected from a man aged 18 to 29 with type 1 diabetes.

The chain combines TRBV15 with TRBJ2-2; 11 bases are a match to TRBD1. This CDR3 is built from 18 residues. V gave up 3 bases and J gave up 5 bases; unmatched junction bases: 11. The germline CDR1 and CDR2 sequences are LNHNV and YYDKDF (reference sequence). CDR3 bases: TGTGCCACCAGCAGGGCCCGGGACAGGGGGTATCGTACCGGGGAGCTGTTTTTT. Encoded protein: CATSRARDRGYRTGELFF. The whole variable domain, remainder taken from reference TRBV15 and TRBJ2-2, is DAMVIQNPRYQVTQFGKPVTLSCSQTLNHNVMYWYQQKSSQAPKLLFHYYDKDFNNEADTPDNFQSRRPNTSFCFLDIRSPGLGDTAMYLCATSRARDRGYRTGELFFGEGSRLTVL.

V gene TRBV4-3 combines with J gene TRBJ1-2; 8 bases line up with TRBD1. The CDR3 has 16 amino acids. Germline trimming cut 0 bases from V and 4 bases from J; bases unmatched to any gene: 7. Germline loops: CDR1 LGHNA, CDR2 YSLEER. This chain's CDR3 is CASSQDSQGARYGYTF. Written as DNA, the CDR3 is TGCGCCAGCAGCCAAGATAGCCAGGGGGCACGCTATGGCTACACCTTC.

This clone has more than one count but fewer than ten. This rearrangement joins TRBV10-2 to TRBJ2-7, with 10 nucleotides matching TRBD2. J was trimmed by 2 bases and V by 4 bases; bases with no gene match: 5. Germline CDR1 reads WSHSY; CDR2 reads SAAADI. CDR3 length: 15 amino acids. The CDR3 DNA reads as TGCGCCAGCAGTGCTAGCGGGGGTGATACCTACGAGCAGTACTTC. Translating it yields CASSASGGDTYEQYF.

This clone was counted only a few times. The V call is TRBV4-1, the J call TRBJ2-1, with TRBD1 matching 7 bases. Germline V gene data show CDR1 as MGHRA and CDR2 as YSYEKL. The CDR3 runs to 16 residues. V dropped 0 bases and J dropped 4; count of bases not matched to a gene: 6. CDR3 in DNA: TGCGCCAGCAGCCAAGACGGCACAGGGGATTACAATGAGCAGTTCTTC. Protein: CASSQDGTGDYNEQFF.

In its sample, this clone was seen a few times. This chain's CDR3 is CASSSSPTGGGETQYF. In DNA, the CDR3 is TGCGCCAGCAGCTCTTCACCTACAGGGGGAGGGGAGACCCAGTACTTC. The chain has TRBV5-1 and TRBJ2-5, with D possibly being TRBD1 (8 bases). Germline V lookup: CDR1 SGHRS, CDR2 YFSETQ. The CDR3 consists of 16 residues. Trimming took 3 bases from V and 5 from J, leaving 20 bases between them.

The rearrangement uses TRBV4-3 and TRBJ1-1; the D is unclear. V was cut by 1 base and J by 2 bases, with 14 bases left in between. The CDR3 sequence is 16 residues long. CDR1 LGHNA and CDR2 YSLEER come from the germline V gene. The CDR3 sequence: CASSQGKFSGNTEAFF. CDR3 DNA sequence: TGCGCCAGCAGCCAAGGGAAGTTTTCGGGTAACACTGAAGCTTTCTTT.

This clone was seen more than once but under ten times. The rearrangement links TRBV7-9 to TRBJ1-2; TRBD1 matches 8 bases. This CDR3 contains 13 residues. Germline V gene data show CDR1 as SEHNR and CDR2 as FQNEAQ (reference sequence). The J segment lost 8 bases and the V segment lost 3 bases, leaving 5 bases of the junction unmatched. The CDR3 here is CASSLVTGVGYTF. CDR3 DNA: TGTGCCAGCAGCTTGGTGACAGGGGTCGGCTACACCTTC.

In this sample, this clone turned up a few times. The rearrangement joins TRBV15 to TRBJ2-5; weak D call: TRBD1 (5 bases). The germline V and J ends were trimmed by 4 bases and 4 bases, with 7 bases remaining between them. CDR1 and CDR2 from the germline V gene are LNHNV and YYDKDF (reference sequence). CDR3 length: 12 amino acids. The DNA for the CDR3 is TGTGCCACCAGCAACAGGATAGAGACCCAGTACTTC. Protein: CATSNRIETQYF.

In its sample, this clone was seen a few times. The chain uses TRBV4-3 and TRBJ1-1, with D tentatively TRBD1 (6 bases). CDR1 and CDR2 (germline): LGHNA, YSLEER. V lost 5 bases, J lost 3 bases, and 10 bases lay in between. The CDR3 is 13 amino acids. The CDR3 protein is CASSSDSYTEAFF. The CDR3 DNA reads TGCGCCAGCAGCTCGGACAGTTACACTGAAGCTTTCTTT.

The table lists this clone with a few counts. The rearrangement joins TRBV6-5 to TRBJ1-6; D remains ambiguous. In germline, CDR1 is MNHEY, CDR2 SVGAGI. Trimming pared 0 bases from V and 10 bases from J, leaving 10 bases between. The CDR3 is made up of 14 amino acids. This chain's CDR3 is CASSYSNGDSPLHF. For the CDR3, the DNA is TGTGCCAGCAGTTACTCGAACGGAGACTCACCCCTCCACTTT.

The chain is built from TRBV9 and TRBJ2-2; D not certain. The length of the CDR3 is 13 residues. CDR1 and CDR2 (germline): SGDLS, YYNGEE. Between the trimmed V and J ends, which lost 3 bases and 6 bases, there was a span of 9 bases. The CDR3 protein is CASSGTAPGELFF. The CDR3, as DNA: TGTGCCAGCAGCGGTACTGCGCCCGGGGAGCTGTTTTTT. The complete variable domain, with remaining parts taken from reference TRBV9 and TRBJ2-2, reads DSGVTQTPKHLITATGQRVTLRCSPRSGDLSVYWYQQSLDQGLQFLIQYYNGEERAKGNILERFSAQQFPDLHSELNLSSLELGDSALYFCASSGTAPGELFFGEGSRLTVL.